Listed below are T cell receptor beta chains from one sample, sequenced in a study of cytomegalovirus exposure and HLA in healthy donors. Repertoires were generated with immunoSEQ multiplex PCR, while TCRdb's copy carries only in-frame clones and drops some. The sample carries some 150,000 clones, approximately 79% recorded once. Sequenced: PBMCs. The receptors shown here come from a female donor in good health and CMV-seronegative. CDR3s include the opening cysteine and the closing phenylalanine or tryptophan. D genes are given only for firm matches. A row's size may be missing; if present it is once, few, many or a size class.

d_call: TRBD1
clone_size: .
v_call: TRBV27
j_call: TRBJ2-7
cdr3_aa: CASSLSGTDYEQYF
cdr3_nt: TGTGCCAGCAGTCTATCCGGGACAGATTACGAGCAGTACTTC

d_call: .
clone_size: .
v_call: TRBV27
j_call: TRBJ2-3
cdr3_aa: CASSLSLTAYTQYF
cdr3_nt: TGTGCCAGCAGTTTATCTTTGACAGCATATACGCAGTATTTT

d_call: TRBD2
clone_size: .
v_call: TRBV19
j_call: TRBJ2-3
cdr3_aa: CASSMVGLASYTDTQYF
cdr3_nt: TGTGCCAGTAGTATGGTCGGACTAGCTTCTTACACAGATACGCAGTATTTT

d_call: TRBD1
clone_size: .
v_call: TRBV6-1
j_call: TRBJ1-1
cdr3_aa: CASTYRGTEAFF
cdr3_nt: TGTGCCAGCACTTACAGGGGCACTGAAGCTTTCTTT

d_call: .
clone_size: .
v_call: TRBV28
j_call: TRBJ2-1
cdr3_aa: CASSKPPKNEQFF
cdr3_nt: TGTGCCAGCTCAAAGCCCCCAAAGAATGAGCAGTTCTTC

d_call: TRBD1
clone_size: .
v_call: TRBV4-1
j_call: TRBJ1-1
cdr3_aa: CASSPGQVFTEAFF
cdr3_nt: TGCGCCAGCAGCCCGGGACAGGTTTTCACTGAAGCTTTCTTT

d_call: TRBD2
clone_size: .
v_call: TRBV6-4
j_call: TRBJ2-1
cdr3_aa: CASSPSGRPYNEQFF
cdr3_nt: TGTGCCAGCAGTCCCAGCGGGAGGCCCTACAATGAGCAGTTCTTC

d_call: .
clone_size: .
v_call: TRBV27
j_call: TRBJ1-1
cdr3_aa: CASSFSGMNTEAFF
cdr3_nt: TGTGCCAGCAGTTTTTCAGGGATGAACACTGAAGCTTTCTTT

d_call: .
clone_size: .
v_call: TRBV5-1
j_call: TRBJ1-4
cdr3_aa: CASRGDRSNEKLFF
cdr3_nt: TGCGCCAGCAGAGGAGACAGATCTAATGAAAAACTGTTTTTT

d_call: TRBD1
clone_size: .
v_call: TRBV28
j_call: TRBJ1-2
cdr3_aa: CASSPRRQGVSLNYGYTF
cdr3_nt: TGTGCCAGCAGTCCCAGACGACAGGGGGTTTCCCTTAACTATGGCTACACCTTC

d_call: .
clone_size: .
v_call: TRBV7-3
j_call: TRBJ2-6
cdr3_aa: CASSQGGSGANVLTF
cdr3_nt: TGTGCCAGCAGCCAGGGGGGCTCTGGGGCCAACGTCCTGACTTTC

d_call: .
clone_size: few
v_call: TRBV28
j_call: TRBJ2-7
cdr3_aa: CASSLPSQRDTYEQYF
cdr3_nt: TGTGCCAGCAGTTTACCTTCCCAGCGGGACACCTACGAGCAGTACTTC

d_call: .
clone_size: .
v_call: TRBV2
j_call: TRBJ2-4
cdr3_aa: CASSTGSLKNIQYF
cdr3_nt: TGTGCCAGCAGTACGGGGTCACTAAAAAACATTCAGTACTTC

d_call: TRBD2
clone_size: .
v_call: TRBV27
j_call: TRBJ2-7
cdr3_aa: CASSPRGLAGAYEQYF
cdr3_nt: TGTGCCAGCAGTCCCCGGGGACTAGCGGGAGCCTACGAGCAGTACTTC

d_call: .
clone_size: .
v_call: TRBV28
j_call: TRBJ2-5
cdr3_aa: CASSFFERAGETQYF
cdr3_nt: TGTGCCAGCAGTTTTTTTGAGCGGGCGGGAGAGACCCAGTACTTC

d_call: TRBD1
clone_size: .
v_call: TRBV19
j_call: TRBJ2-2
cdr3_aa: CATRQGADTGELFF
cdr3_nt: TGTGCCACGCGACAGGGGGCCGACACCGGGGAGCTGTTTTTT

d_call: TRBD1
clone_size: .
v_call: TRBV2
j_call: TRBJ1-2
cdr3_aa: CASRRQGSEGGYTF
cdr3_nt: TGTGCCAGCAGAAGACAGGGTTCCGAGGGTGGCTACACCTTC

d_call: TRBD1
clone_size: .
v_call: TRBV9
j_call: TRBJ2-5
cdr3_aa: CASSVGTGLQETQYF
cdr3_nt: TGTGCCAGCAGCGTCGGGACAGGGTTACAAGAGACCCAGTACTTC

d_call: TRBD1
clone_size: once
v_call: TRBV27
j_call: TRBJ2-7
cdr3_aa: CASGRTGAFYEQYF
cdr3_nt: TGTGCCAGCGGTCGGACAGGAGCATTCTACGAGCAGTACTTC

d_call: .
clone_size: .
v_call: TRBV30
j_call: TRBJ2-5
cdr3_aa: CAWSVGELVQETQYF
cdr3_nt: TGTGCCTGGAGTGTAGGGGAATTAGTCCAAGAGACCCAGTACTTC

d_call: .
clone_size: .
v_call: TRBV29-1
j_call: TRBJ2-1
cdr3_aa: CSVRGGSSYNEQFF
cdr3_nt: TGCAGCGTCCGAGGGGGTAGCTCCTACAATGAGCAGTTCTTC

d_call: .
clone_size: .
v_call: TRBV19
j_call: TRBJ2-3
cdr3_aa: CASSVSTDTQYF
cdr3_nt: TGTGCCAGTAGTGTCTCCACAGATACGCAGTATTTT

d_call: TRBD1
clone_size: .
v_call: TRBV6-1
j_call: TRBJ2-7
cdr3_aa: CASSGSYRGARDEQYF
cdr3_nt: TGTGCCAGCAGTGGATCCTACAGGGGGGCCAGGGACGAGCAGTACTTC

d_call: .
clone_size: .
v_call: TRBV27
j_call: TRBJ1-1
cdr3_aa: CASRNSAGDTEAFF
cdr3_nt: TGTGCCAGCAGGAACAGTGCGGGGGACACTGAAGCTTTCTTT

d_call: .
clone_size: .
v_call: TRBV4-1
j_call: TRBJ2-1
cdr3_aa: CASSQAVTGPYNEQFF
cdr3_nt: TGCGCCAGCAGCCAAGCGGTAACAGGGCCCTACAATGAGCAGTTCTTC